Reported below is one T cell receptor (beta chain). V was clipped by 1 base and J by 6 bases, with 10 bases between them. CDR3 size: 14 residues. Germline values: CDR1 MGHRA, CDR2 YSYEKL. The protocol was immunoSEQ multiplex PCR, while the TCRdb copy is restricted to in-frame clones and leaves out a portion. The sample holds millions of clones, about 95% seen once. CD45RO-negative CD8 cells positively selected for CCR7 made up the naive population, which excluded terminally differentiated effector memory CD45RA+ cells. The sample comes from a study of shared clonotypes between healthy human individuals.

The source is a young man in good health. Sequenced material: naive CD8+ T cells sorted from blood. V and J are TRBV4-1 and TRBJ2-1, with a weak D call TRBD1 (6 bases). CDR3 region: CASSQGAGVNEQFF. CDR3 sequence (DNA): TGCGCCAGCAGCCAAGGGGCAGGGGTCAATGAGCAGTTCTTC.